The clone carrying this T cell receptor (beta chain) was found many times. Its antigen remains unidentified. This sample is drawn from a study of regulatory T cells in long-lasting Graves disease. The wider study: Persistent Graves' disease required over 5 years of antithyroid drugs and positive TSH receptor antibodies. Study-level findings and limits: With approximately 3,000 shared public clonotypes, persistent patients exceeded new patients, who shared about a thousand. Favored usage of TRBV28, TRBJ1-2 and TRBJ2-5 was recorded in persistent disease. Accuracy was perhaps lowered by the small sample size.

Library construction for TCR beta used iRepertoire HTBI primers and Arm-PCR of CDR3 regions. TCRdb re-called the multiplex PCR reads through MiXCR, storing one row per CDR3 protein. The table shows 450,000 or so distinct CDR3 sequences, with 20% to 25% occurring only once. The CDR3 sequence is 15 residues long. J gave up 7 bases and V 7 bases, and 5 bases lay outside the gene matches. Germline CDR1 and CDR2: SNHLY and FYNNEI. The time point denotes: persistent/refractory GD, antithyroid drugs over 5 years with positive TRAb. The TCR library used RNA extracted from PBMCs. Sample: peripheral blood mononuclear cells (PBMCs), taken when the disease was refractory, from a patient treated with antithyroid drugs. V usage is TRBV2 and J usage is TRBJ2-2, with 14 bases aligning to TRBD2. The sequence was obtained from a female donor with Graves disease. The CDR3 loop is CASTRLAGGLGELFF. CDR3 nucleotide sequence: TGTGCCAGCACTCGACTAGCGGGAGGGCTCGGGGAGCTGTTTTTT.